These 9 T cell receptor beta chains originate from one sample sequenced in a study of blood T cell repertoires in COVID-19 (dated by TCRdb to 2020 to 2022). The library was produced with the immunoSEQ multiplex PCR assay. This immuneACCESS table, as held by TCRdb, lists in-frame sequences with V and J called but not all clones. Of the missing ones, under half trace to an unresolved V gene in checked studies; the others have no known cause. The sample table records under 200,000 clones; approximately 84% of these occur just once. The top ten hold roughly 1% of the sample. Sample: peripheral blood. The source is a middle-aged man with acute or convalescent COVID-19.

This clone was counted between two and nine times. The rearrangement joins TRBV12-3 or TRBV12-4 to TRBJ1-5, with D unclear. The V and J ends lost 6 bases and 4 bases respectively, with 4 bases between them. CDR3 length: 11 residues. CDR3: CASSLNQPQHF. Written as DNA, the CDR3 is TGTGCCAGCAGCCTTAATCAGCCCCAGCATTTT.

This clone was counted a few times. The J gene is TRBJ2-7, the V gene TRBV27; the match to TRBD2 covers 14 bases. The CDR3 covers 16 residues. The J segment lost 6 bases and the V segment lost 3 bases, leaving 7 bases of the junction unmatched. Germline CDR1 MNHEY, CDR2 SMNVEV (reference sequence). The CDR3 coding sequence is TGTGCCAGCAGTTTCTCGGGACTAGCGGGGGCGGGCGAGCAGTACTTC. This sequence encodes CASSFSGLAGAGEQYF.

This clone was counted between two and nine times. This sequence joins TRBV3-1 (or the pseudogene TRBV3-2) and TRBJ2-7, with TRBD1 identical over 10 bases. The V and J ends lost 4 bases and 3 bases, in that order; junction bases with no gene match: 6. Looked up from germline, CDR1 is LGHDT and CDR2 is YNNKEL (reference sequence). The CDR3 covers 15 residues. The CDR3 protein is CASSRRDRGFYEQYF. In DNA, the CDR3 is TGTGCCAGCAGCCGAAGGGACAGGGGTTTCTACGAGCAGTACTTC.

This clone was observed a single time. The chain employs TRBV15 and TRBJ2-1, with D perhaps matching TRBD1 (6 bases). Germline assignment: CDR1 LNHNV and CDR2 YYDKDF (reference sequence). V shed 2 bases and J shed 0 bases, with 11 bases lying between them. This CDR3 spans 16 amino acids. The CDR3 protein is CATSRRDTHSYNEQFF. The DNA of the CDR3 is TGTGCCACCAGCAGAAGGGACACCCACTCCTACAATGAGCAGTTCTTC.

The count of this clone is one. The CDR3 sequence is CASSEARVGELFF. The CDR3 bases are TGTGCCAGCAGCGAGGCCCGGGTCGGGGAGCTGTTTTTT. V and J are TRBV7-9 and TRBJ2-2, with D uncertain. The CDR3 extends over 13 amino acids. The ends were cut back, 5 bases at V and 7 bases at J, with 11 bases in the middle. Germline-derived CDR1 and CDR2 are SEHNR and FQNEAQ (reference sequence).

This chain joins TRBV12-3 or TRBV12-4 and TRBJ1-2; 7 nucleotides agree with TRBD1. The CDR3 loop spans 13 amino acids. The trim removed 7 bases at V and 2 bases at J, leaving 4 bases unmatched. The CDR3 region has the DNA TGTGCCAGCAAGGGGGACAGAAACTATGGCTACACCTTC. Its protein product is CASKGDRNYGYTF.

This clone has just one count. V gene TRBV4-2 combines with J gene TRBJ1-5; D is possibly TRBD1 (6 bases). The germline V gene encodes CDR1 LGHNA and CDR2 YNFKEQ. The V end was cut by 0 bases, the J end by 4 bases, with 13 bases between. This CDR3 comprises 16 residues. The CDR3 nucleotides are TGTGCCAGCAGCCAAGATTTGGCAGGGGTAAATCAGCCCCAGCATTTT. Amino acids: CASSQDLAGVNQPQHF.

The rearrangement links TRBV5-1 to TRBJ1-2; D perhaps matches TRBD1 (5 bases). The CDR3 has 15 amino acids. CDR1 SGHRS and CDR2 YFSETQ come from the germline V gene. Trimming took off 3 bases at V and 4 bases at J, with 16 bases between the two ends. CDR3 coding DNA: TGCGCCAGCAGCTCCCAGGGTGGGGGGAGCTATGGCTACACCTTC. Protein: CASSSQGGGSYGYTF.

V gene TRBV5-1 combines with J gene TRBJ1-3; tentative D call: TRBD1 (5 bases). CDR3 length: 16 amino acids. The V gene's germline CDR1 is SGHRS and CDR2 YFSETQ. Trimming took 4 bases from V and 2 from J, leaving 16 bases between them. CDR3 sequence: CASSLGGGYAGNTIYF. CDR3 nucleotide sequence: TGCGCCAGCAGCCTGGGTGGGGGGTACGCTGGAAACACCATATATTTT.